This is a list of T cell receptor beta chains from one sample in a study of CD8 T cells in ankylosing spondylitis. TCRdb ran MiXCR on the 5' RACE reads and lists one entry per CDR3 protein. This sample carries 200,000 to 250,000 distinct CDR3 sequences, 10% to 13% of them seen once, and the ten largest clones take roughly 23%. Material for sequencing was blood, either unsorted or a sorted T cell fraction (not recorded which). The receptors stem from a male donor with ankylosing spondylitis or in good health (not recorded which). Both conserved end residues are part of each CDR3. The D gene is left open where the match is weak.

v_call d_call cdr3_aa
TRBV5-5 NA CASTPDGSGANVLTF
TRBV5-1 TRBD2 CASSLELAGGSDTQYF
TRBV9 NA CASSEAAEGEAFF
TRBV7-3 NA CASSAVGIDEQFF
TRBV11-2 NA CASSLRRDTQYF
TRBV5-1 NA CASSLDRAEQYF
TRBV29-1 NA CSVEEVRHSYNEQFF
TRBV7-3 TRBD2 CASSLTLAGKQFF
TRBV11-2 TRBD2 CASSKGLAGGLSTQYF
TRBV29-1 NA CSVSQGSNEKLFF
TRBV12-3/TRBV12-4 NA CASSLFTLGTQYF
TRBV5-1 TRBD1 CASSLKSEGTTGGYGYTF
TRBV7-2 TRBD1 CASRFRQGSTGELFF
TRBV20-1 NA CSARRLVSGPEQYF
TRBV20-1 TRBD1 CSATRFEQGMNTEAFF
TRBV5-1 TRBD2 CASSYPSGRSSYNEQFF
TRBV30 NA CAWSLWGQETQYF
TRBV19 NA CASSRETNEQFF
TRBV5-1 TRBD1 CASSFFPGQDPGNTIYF
TRBV12-3/TRBV12-4 NA CASNDPFPTDTQYF
TRBV7-3 TRBD1 CASSLGAAGGWEQYF
TRBV7-8 NA CASSPPGSISGNTIYF
TRBV2 NA CASSGNVAKNIQYF
TRBV7-8 NA CASSYDSIQYF
TRBV9 NA CASSYGGGSLYNEQFF
TRBV11-2 TRBD1 CASSLGTGYLEGYTF
TRBV7-2 TRBD2 CASSFFSGGRDNEQFF
TRBV5-1 NA CASSLGGAFDEQYF
TRBV20-1 NA CSAEKGTLYGYTF
TRBV10-3 NA CAIGTGKGADTQYF
TRBV28 NA CASSLLGASGETQYF
TRBV6-1 TRBD1 CASSRDRASAKNIQYF
TRBV5-1 NA CASSLEGVSSTDTQYF
TRBV5-1 NA CASSLWGDGNTIYF
TRBV5-1 NA CASFEPNTEAFF
TRBV9 TRBD1 CASSVGTGIHEKLFF
TRBV28 NA CASSPGGEKLFF
TRBV3-1 TRBD1 CASSKHTGAATDTQYF
TRBV20-1 TRBD1 CSAGSGQGAGEQYF
TRBV14 TRBD2 CASSQLLAGFRLETQYF
TRBV2 NA CASSELDTQYF
TRBV20-1 TRBD2 CSARRLAGTSYEQYF
TRBV7-6 NA CASSFNRDDTEAFF
TRBV5-1 NA CASSLNAGLNTGELFF
TRBV7-8 TRBD2 CASSLDIAGGRYNEQFF
TRBV7-2 NA CASSLAQGGYGYTF
TRBV10-3 NA CAISGRANTEAFF
TRBV6-6 TRBD1 CASTLQGEVEQYF
TRBV5-5 NA CASSLVGLTTTDTQYF
TRBV7-2 NA CASSRGRGNQPQHF
TRBV7-8 NA CASSLGTAGGGYTF
TRBV7-9 NA CASSLEGSADTQYF
TRBV11-2 TRBD1 CASSPWDRGGTEAFF
TRBV12-3/TRBV12-4 NA CASSFPLFF
TRBV29-1 TRBD2 CSVEDRRTSNEQFF